These T cell receptor beta chains were read from a single sample in a study of long-term antiretroviral therapy in people with HIV. Measured with immunoSEQ multiplex PCR; TCRdb has only the in-frame clones, and not every one. The table includes 30,000 or so clones, about four fifths detected once. Material: unsorted PBMCs, obtained 3 years after starting antiretroviral therapy. These receptors originate from a man aged 45-65 years with HIV. Both conserved end residues are part of each CDR3. A D gene is named only where the DNA matches it firmly. Some rows mark clone size as missing; the rest say once, few, many or name a class of expanded clone.

few TRBJ2-7 TRBV27 - CASSSGLIRSREQYF TGTGCCAGCAGTTCTGGACTGATCCGATCGAGAGAGCAGTACTTC
once TRBJ1-1 TRBV5-6 - CASSFNPGRNTEAFF TGTGCCAGCAGCTTTAACCCCGGGAGAAACACTGAAGCTTTCTTT
few TRBJ1-6 TRBV9 - CASSVEGYNSPLHF TGTGCCAGCAGCGTCGAGGGTTATAATTCACCCCTCCACTTT
- TRBJ2-1 TRBV5-1 TRBD2 CASSLGGTSGISEQFF TGCGCCAGCAGCTTGGGAGGGACTAGCGGGATAAGTGAGCAGTTCTTC
few TRBJ2-5 TRBV29-1 - CSVEDSSTGLWGETQYF TGCAGCGTTGAAGATAGCAGTACCGGGCTTTGGGGAGAGACCCAGTACTTC
- TRBJ2-3 TRBV5-1 - CASSSGQSTDTQYF TGCGCCAGCAGCTCTGGACAAAGCACAGATACGCAGTATTTT
- TRBJ1-1 TRBV5-4 - CASSLGRGEAFF TGTGCCAGCAGCTTGGGACGGGGGGAAGCTTTCTTT
- TRBJ2-2 TRBV5-1 - CASSLESNTGELFF TGCGCCAGCAGCTTGGAGTCCAACACCGGGGAGCTGTTTTTT
- TRBJ1-1 TRBV2 - CASSEDRNTEAFF TGTGCCAGCAGTGAAGACAGGAACACTGAAGCTTTCTTT
large TRBJ1-5 TRBV5-8 - CASSGDGYSNQPQHF TGTGCCAGCAGCGGGGACGGCTATAGCAATCAGCCCCAGCATTTT
- TRBJ2-5 TRBV5-4 - CASSWVTTPQETQYF TGTGCCAGCAGCTGGGTGACTACCCCCCAAGAGACCCAGTACTTC
- TRBJ2-7 TRBV7-2 - CASSLGRNYYEQYF TGTGCCAGCAGCTTAGGCAGGAACTATTACGAGCAGTACTTC
once TRBJ1-2 TRBV29-1 - CSVVGGYGYTF TGCAGCGTTGTGGGTGGCTATGGCTACACCTTC
few TRBJ2-2 TRBV19 - CASSVQPGGGELFF TGTGCCAGTAGTGTGCAGCCCGGAGGCGGGGAGCTGTTTTTT
- TRBJ1-2 TRBV25-1 TRBD1 CASSEPGQVLGYTF TGTGCCAGCAGTGAGCCCGGACAGGTCCTTGGCTACACCTTC
- TRBJ1-1 TRBV9 - CASRELNTEAFF TGTGCCAGCAGGGAACTGAACACTGAAGCTTTCTTT